These T cell receptor beta chains were read from a single sample in a study of somatic mutations in cytotoxic T cells in rheumatoid arthritis. Data came from immunoSEQ multiplex PCR; TCRdb stores just in-frame clones and leaves some out. The sample records about 23,000 clones, 65% to 85% being singletons. The specimen sequenced was CD8+ T cells sorted from blood. These receptors were obtained from an adult with rheumatoid arthritis. The CDR3 runs from the conserved cysteine through the conserved F or W. A D gene is named only where the DNA matches it firmly. The listing skips clone size in some rows; elsewhere it reads once, few, many or a size class.

j_gene: TRBJ1-6
d_gene: NA
v_gene: TRBV5-4
abundance: NA
CDR3nt: TGTGCCAGCAGCTCGGGAGGGATAGGGAGTTCACCCCTCCACTTT
CDR3aa: CASSSGGIGSSPLHF

j_gene: TRBJ2-7
d_gene: NA
v_gene: TRBV4-2
abundance: NA
CDR3nt: TGTGCCAGCAGCCAAGATCCCAACGAGCAGTACTTC
CDR3aa: CASSQDPNEQYF

j_gene: TRBJ2-5
d_gene: TRBD2
v_gene: TRBV5-4
abundance: NA
CDR3nt: TGTGCCAGCAGCTTGTTGGCCAGCGGGGTGCGCCAAGAGACCCAGTACTTC
CDR3aa: CASSLLASGVRQETQYF

j_gene: TRBJ2-5
d_gene: NA
v_gene: TRBV21-1
abundance: NA
CDR3nt: TGTGCCAGCGACGTAGCGGGGAGGTACCAAGAGACCCAGTACTTC
CDR3aa: CASDVAGRYQETQYF

j_gene: TRBJ2-1
d_gene: NA
v_gene: TRBV6-5
abundance: NA
CDR3nt: TGTGCCAGCAGTTACAGGGCGGGGGCCCCCTACAATGAGCAGTTCTTC
CDR3aa: CASSYRAGAPYNEQFF

j_gene: TRBJ2-7
d_gene: TRBD2
v_gene: TRBV7-8
abundance: NA
CDR3nt: TGTGCCAGCAGCTCTACCGGGACTAGCGGTACCTACGAGCAGTACTTC
CDR3aa: CASSSTGTSGTYEQYF

j_gene: TRBJ1-2
d_gene: NA
v_gene: TRBV5-6
abundance: NA
CDR3nt: TGTGCCAGCAGCTTGGGTCTCTTTGGCTACACCTTC
CDR3aa: CASSLGLFGYTF

j_gene: TRBJ2-1
d_gene: NA
v_gene: TRBV9
abundance: NA
CDR3nt: TGTGCCAGCAGCGTAGAAGAGGGGGGGCCGCCATTCTACAATGAGCAGTTCTTC
CDR3aa: CASSVEEGGPPFYNEQFF

j_gene: TRBJ2-7
d_gene: NA
v_gene: TRBV5-1
abundance: once
CDR3nt: TGCGCCAGCAGCTTGGAACGACACCGCTACGAGCAGTACTTC
CDR3aa: CASSLERHRYEQYF

j_gene: TRBJ1-1
d_gene: NA
v_gene: TRBV5-4
abundance: NA
CDR3nt: TGTGCCAGCAGCTTGGTCGAGAATCTGAACACTGAAGCTTTCTTT
CDR3aa: CASSLVENLNTEAFF

j_gene: TRBJ2-7
d_gene: NA
v_gene: TRBV11-2
abundance: NA
CDR3nt: TGTGCCAGCAGGGAGACATTGTACGAGCAGTACTTC
CDR3aa: CASRETLYEQYF

j_gene: TRBJ1-5
d_gene: TRBD1
v_gene: TRBV7-9
abundance: NA
CDR3nt: TGTGCCAGCAGCTTAGAGGGGGACAGGGGAAGTCAGCCCCAGCATTTT
CDR3aa: CASSLEGDRGSQPQHF

j_gene: TRBJ2-1
d_gene: NA
v_gene: TRBV4-2
abundance: NA
CDR3nt: TGTGCCAGCAGCCAAGCAGGCGTTATTAACAATGAGCAGTTCTTC
CDR3aa: CASSQAGVINNEQFF

j_gene: TRBJ1-6
d_gene: NA
v_gene: TRBV4-1
abundance: NA
CDR3nt: TGCGCCAGCAGCCAAGAGTGGGGGGCAGGGAATTCACCCCTCCACTTT
CDR3aa: CASSQEWGAGNSPLHF

j_gene: TRBJ1-1
d_gene: NA
v_gene: TRBV6-5
abundance: NA
CDR3nt: TGTGCCAGCAGTTACTCAGAGAACACTGAAGCTTTCTTT
CDR3aa: CASSYSENTEAFF

j_gene: TRBJ2-5
d_gene: NA
v_gene: TRBV15
abundance: NA
CDR3nt: TGTGCCACCAGCAGAGTAGCGGAGGAGACCCAGTACTTC
CDR3aa: CATSRVAEETQYF

j_gene: TRBJ2-5
d_gene: NA
v_gene: TRBV29-1
abundance: once
CDR3nt: TGCAGCGTTTTACCCAGGGGGGTGTTGGAAGAGACCCAGTACTTC
CDR3aa: CSVLPRGVLEETQYF

j_gene: TRBJ2-7
d_gene: NA
v_gene: TRBV11-2
abundance: NA
CDR3nt: TGTGCCAGCAGTTCTGGACTGGGGGAGCAGTACTTC
CDR3aa: CASSSGLGEQYF

j_gene: TRBJ1-5
d_gene: TRBD1
v_gene: TRBV6-1
abundance: few
CDR3nt: TGTGCCAGCCTGGGTCGGACAGGGTCAGTCCAGCCCCAGCATTTT
CDR3aa: CASLGRTGSVQPQHF

j_gene: TRBJ1-2
d_gene: NA
v_gene: TRBV19
abundance: NA
CDR3nt: TGTGCCAGCACCGGGGGACCGTATGGCTACACCTTC
CDR3aa: CASTGGPYGYTF

j_gene: TRBJ2-7
d_gene: TRBD1
v_gene: TRBV19
abundance: once
CDR3nt: TGTGCCAGTAGTACCCCCGCACAGGGGGTCTACGAGCAGTACTTC
CDR3aa: CASSTPAQGVYEQYF

j_gene: TRBJ2-2
d_gene: TRBD1
v_gene: TRBV7-6
abundance: NA
CDR3nt: TGTGCCAGCAGCCCTTCGACAGGGGAGGTCACCGGGGAGCTGTTTTTT
CDR3aa: CASSPSTGEVTGELFF

j_gene: TRBJ2-5
d_gene: NA
v_gene: TRBV7-9
abundance: NA
CDR3nt: TGTGCCAGCAGCCGATTCAGGGACCACCAAGAGACCCAGTACTTC
CDR3aa: CASSRFRDHQETQYF

j_gene: TRBJ1-2
d_gene: NA
v_gene: TRBV6-5
abundance: once
CDR3nt: TGTGCCAGCAGTTACAGCTTAGCCCCCTCGTATGGCTACACCTTC
CDR3aa: CASSYSLAPSYGYTF

j_gene: TRBJ1-3
d_gene: NA
v_gene: TRBV13
abundance: NA
CDR3nt: TGTGCCAGCAGCCTTGACGACGGAAACACCATATATTTT
CDR3aa: CASSLDDGNTIYF

j_gene: TRBJ1-1
d_gene: NA
v_gene: TRBV11-2
abundance: NA
CDR3nt: TGTGCCAGCAGCCCCCCCGAGGGGCGGGTTATGAACACTGAAGCTTTCTTT
CDR3aa: CASSPPEGRVMNTEAFF

j_gene: TRBJ2-3
d_gene: NA
v_gene: TRBV2
abundance: NA
CDR3nt: TGTGCCAGCAGTGAAGAAGGGCAGCCAGATACGCAGTATTTT
CDR3aa: CASSEEGQPDTQYF

j_gene: TRBJ2-7
d_gene: NA
v_gene: TRBV5-6
abundance: NA
CDR3nt: TGTGCCAGCAGCTTGGGAACAGGAGGCGAGCAGTACTTC
CDR3aa: CASSLGTGGEQYF

j_gene: TRBJ2-3
d_gene: NA
v_gene: TRBV18
abundance: NA
CDR3nt: TGTGCCAGCTCACAGGACAGACTAAGAAGCACAGATACGCAGTATTTT
CDR3aa: CASSQDRLRSTDTQYF

j_gene: TRBJ1-1
d_gene: NA
v_gene: TRBV6-5
abundance: few
CDR3nt: TGTGCCAGCAGTTACTCGAGCGTCACTGAAGCTTTCTTT
CDR3aa: CASSYSSVTEAFF

j_gene: TRBJ2-1
d_gene: NA
v_gene: TRBV27
abundance: NA
CDR3nt: TGTGCCAGCCGCCTAGCTTCTAATGAGCAGTTCTTC
CDR3aa: CASRLASNEQFF

j_gene: TRBJ1-1
d_gene: NA
v_gene: TRBV27
abundance: NA
CDR3nt: TGTGCCAGCAGTTTAGACACCGACACTGAAGCTTTCTTT
CDR3aa: CASSLDTDTEAFF

j_gene: TRBJ2-2
d_gene: NA
v_gene: TRBV19
abundance: NA
CDR3nt: TGTGCCAGTAGTATAGATCTTGGGGGCCCCGGGGAGCTGTTTTTT
CDR3aa: CASSIDLGGPGELFF

j_gene: TRBJ2-5
d_gene: NA
v_gene: TRBV7-2
abundance: NA
CDR3nt: TGTGCCAGCAGCTTAAGTGGGACGCGTGCAGAGACCCAGTACTTC
CDR3aa: CASSLSGTRAETQYF

j_gene: TRBJ2-1
d_gene: TRBD2
v_gene: TRBV2
abundance: once
CDR3nt: TGTGCCAGCAGGGGACTAGTGGATGAGCAGTTCTTC
CDR3aa: CASRGLVDEQFF

j_gene: TRBJ1-1
d_gene: NA
v_gene: TRBV6-5
abundance: few
CDR3nt: TGTGCCAGCAGTATAACGAGGAACCCGAACACTGAAGCTTTCTTT
CDR3aa: CASSITRNPNTEAFF

j_gene: TRBJ1-1
d_gene: NA
v_gene: TRBV7-2
abundance: NA
CDR3nt: TGTGCCAGCAGCTCCTCGGGAGGACTGAACACTGAAGCTTTCTTT
CDR3aa: CASSSSGGLNTEAFF

j_gene: TRBJ2-3
d_gene: TRBD2
v_gene: TRBV4-1
abundance: NA
CDR3nt: TGCGCCAGCAGCCTCAGCGGGGGAGGTGTGGATACGCAGTATTTT
CDR3aa: CASSLSGGGVDTQYF

j_gene: TRBJ1-1
d_gene: NA
v_gene: TRBV27
abundance: NA
CDR3nt: TGTGCCAGCGTAGGGGACACTGAAGCTTTCTTT
CDR3aa: CASVGDTEAFF

j_gene: TRBJ1-5
d_gene: NA
v_gene: TRBV16
abundance: NA
CDR3nt: TGTGCCAGCAGCCGGACGGATAGCAATCAGCCCCAGCATTTT
CDR3aa: CASSRTDSNQPQHF

j_gene: TRBJ1-1
d_gene: NA
v_gene: TRBV7-9
abundance: NA
CDR3nt: TGTGCCAGCAGCACACTCAGGGGTCAGAACACTGAAGCTTTCTTT
CDR3aa: CASSTLRGQNTEAFF

j_gene: TRBJ1-1
d_gene: NA
v_gene: TRBV27
abundance: NA
CDR3nt: TGTGCCAGCAGTTTGTCTCGGGGTTTGAACACTGAAGCTTTCTTT
CDR3aa: CASSLSRGLNTEAFF

j_gene: TRBJ1-4
d_gene: TRBD1
v_gene: TRBV13
abundance: once
CDR3nt: TGTGCCAGCAGCTCAGGGGGGGTGAGAGCTAATGAAAAACTGTTTTTT
CDR3aa: CASSSGGVRANEKLFF

j_gene: TRBJ2-3
d_gene: NA
v_gene: TRBV15
abundance: NA
CDR3nt: TGTGCCACCAGCCAACCGCGGATCACAGATACGCAGTATTTT
CDR3aa: CATSQPRITDTQYF

j_gene: TRBJ1-2
d_gene: NA
v_gene: TRBV2
abundance: NA
CDR3nt: TGTGCCAGCAGGAACGGCAAGTCAGCTAACTATGGCTACACCTTC
CDR3aa: CASRNGKSANYGYTF

j_gene: TRBJ1-2
d_gene: TRBD1
v_gene: TRBV27
abundance: NA
CDR3nt: TGTGCCAGCAGTACTTGGGACAGGGGGGCGAACTATGGCTACACCTTC
CDR3aa: CASSTWDRGANYGYTF

j_gene: TRBJ2-6
d_gene: TRBD1
v_gene: TRBV27
abundance: NA
CDR3nt: TGTGCCAGCAGTTTCGCCACAGGGGCGAACTCTGGGGCCAACGTCCTGACTTTC
CDR3aa: CASSFATGANSGANVLTF

j_gene: TRBJ2-6
d_gene: NA
v_gene: TRBV16
abundance: NA
CDR3nt: TGTGCCAGCAGCCAAGCGGGTACTGGGGCCAACGTCCTGACTTTC
CDR3aa: CASSQAGTGANVLTF

j_gene: TRBJ1-3
d_gene: TRBD1
v_gene: TRBV6-5
abundance: NA
CDR3nt: TGTGCCAGCTGGGACAGTTATGGAAACACCATATATTTT
CDR3aa: CASWDSYGNTIYF

j_gene: TRBJ2-7
d_gene: NA
v_gene: TRBV27
abundance: few
CDR3nt: TGTGCCAGCAGCTCCATAAACTACGAGCAGTACTTC
CDR3aa: CASSSINYEQYF

j_gene: TRBJ2-3
d_gene: NA
v_gene: TRBV5-1
abundance: NA
CDR3nt: TGCGCCAGCAGCTCCGTGGCGGGGCGAGATACGCAGTATTTT
CDR3aa: CASSSVAGRDTQYF

j_gene: TRBJ2-4
d_gene: TRBD1
v_gene: TRBV7-3
abundance: NA
CDR3nt: TGTGCCAGCAGCCGGGACAGGGTGGCCAAAAACATTCAGTACTTC
CDR3aa: CASSRDRVAKNIQYF

j_gene: TRBJ1-2
d_gene: TRBD1
v_gene: TRBV7-9
abundance: NA
CDR3nt: TGTGCCAGCAGCTTAAGGCTTGTGACAGGGGACATTTTAGACTATGGCTACACCTTC
CDR3aa: CASSLRLVTGDILDYGYTF

j_gene: TRBJ1-4
d_gene: NA
v_gene: TRBV6-5
abundance: NA
CDR3nt: TGTGCCAGCAGTTACTCTGCCGGGGCCGGGACTGAAAAACTGTTTTTT
CDR3aa: CASSYSAGAGTEKLFF

j_gene: TRBJ1-2
d_gene: NA
v_gene: TRBV11-2
abundance: NA
CDR3nt: TGTGCCAGCAGCTCCGTCCCTAGTTGGGATAACTATGGCTACACCTTC
CDR3aa: CASSSVPSWDNYGYTF